This TCR beta chain was recorded in a study of OX40 agonist ivuxolimab in advanced cancers. The method was immunoSEQ multiplex PCR; TCRdb's version includes in-frame clones alone and lacks a portion of them. The repertoire consists of approximately 82,000 clones, with around 86% occurring once and the leading ten covering roughly 2.1%. The sequence was obtained from an adult with an advanced solid tumor such as melanoma, head and neck, liver or kidney cancer. Source: CD4+ or CD8+ T cells sorted from blood, taken in a trial of the OX40 agonist ivuxolimab.

The CDR3 is CASSSLPTGNTRVTQYF. CDR3 nucleotide sequence: TGCGCCAGCAGCTCCCTACCTACTGGGAATACAAGAGTCACCCAGTACTTC. V usage is TRBV5-1 and J usage is TRBJ2-5, with unresolved D. In germline, CDR1 is SGHRS, CDR2 YFSETQ. The CDR3 runs 17 residues. Trimming pared 3 bases from V and 8 bases from J, leaving 26 bases between.